The 19 T cell receptor beta chains presented below share a single source sample, sequenced in a study of T cell repertoires in cytomegalovirus infection. Which antigens these TCRs recognize remains unknown. TCRdb re-analysed the reads in MiXCR, keeping a single row per CDR3 protein. The table records about 830,000 distinct CDR3 sequences, around a third of them present only once. The source was cultured CD8+ T cells from PBMCs, collected from culture after CMV antigen stimulation. The receptors come from a human donor in good health (CMV status not recorded). Some clones in this sample may be carry-over from other donors' samples.

This clonotype was detected a few times. The V gene is TRBV6-5, the J gene TRBJ1-3; D is undetermined. V lost 0 bases and J lost 7, with 16 bases in between. The CDR3 consists of 16 residues. Per the germline V gene, CDR1 is MNHEY and CDR2 is SVGAGI. The CDR3 sequence: CASSYSLLVAVNTIYF. In DNA form, the CDR3 reads TGTGCCAGCAGTTACTCCCTGCTGGTTGCAGTTAACACCATATATTTT.

This clonotype has just a few counts. V gene TRBV6-1 combines with J gene TRBJ2-7; 7 bases agree with TRBD1. The CDR3 totals 17 residues. The V segment lost 0 bases and the J segment 2 bases; nucleotides outside the gene matches: 10. CDR1 and CDR2 from the germline V gene are MNHNS and SASEGT. CDR3 DNA: TGTGCCAGCAGTGAAGCGGGAACAGGGGTCTCAACCTACGAGCAGTACGTC. It encodes CASSEAGTGVSTYEQYV.

The chain couples TRBV19 to TRBJ1-1; 9 nucleotides line up with TRBD1. Germline V gene sequence: CDR1 LNHDA, CDR2 SQIVND (reference sequence). This CDR3 has 15 amino acids. V shed 0 bases and J 6 bases; nucleotides not matched to a gene: 5. The chain's CDR3 is CASSIEGTGWPEAFF. CDR3 in DNA: TGTGCCAGTAGTATAGAAGGGACAGGGTGGCCTGAAGCTTTCTTT.

The chain has TRBV4-1 and TRBJ2-7; TRBD1 matches at 8 bases. The CDR3 consists of 13 residues. V lost 8 bases and J lost 12; bases outside the gene matches: 15. Germline values: CDR1 MGHRA, CDR2 YSYEKL. The CDR3 here is CASGMDRATKRYF. The DNA of the CDR3 is TGCGCCAGCGGGATGGACAGGGCGACTAAAAGGTACTTC.

About this clonotype itself: One end of the junction does not line up with germline, which may come from a read error. The gene calls are TRBV5-3 and TRBJ2-1; 7 positions agree with TRBD1. TRBV5-3 is annotated as an ORF whose role is uncertain. The CDR3 runs 15 residues. The DNA for the CDR3 is TGTGCCAGCAGCTCCGGACAGGCCACCTACAATGAGCAGTTCTTC. It codes for CASSSGQATYNEQFF.

This clonotype was counted between two and nine times. V usage is TRBV7-6 and J usage is TRBJ2-1; 7 nucleotides align to TRBD1. The J segment lost 9 bases and the V segment lost 4 bases, leaving 6 bases of the junction unmatched. The CDR3 is 13 residues long. The germline V gene encodes CDR1 SGHVS and CDR2 FNYEAQ. In DNA, the CDR3 is TGTGCCAGCAGCTCCCCTAGGGGGCCTGAGCAGTTCTTC. It specifies CASSSPRGPEQFF. Filled out from reference TRBV7-6 and TRBJ2-1, the complete variable domain reads GAGVSQSPRYKVTKRGQDVALRCDPISGHVSLYWYRQALGQGPEFLTYFNYEAQQDKSGLPNDRFSAERPEGSISTLTIQRTEQRDSAMYRCASSSPRGPEQFFGPGTRLTVL.

J is TRBJ1-2 and V is TRBV7-2; TRBD1 aligns across 7 bases. The germline gives CDR1 SGHTA, CDR2 FQGNSA. Trimming took 3 bases from V and 7 from J; bases not matched to a gene: 14. There are 16 residues in the CDR3. The DNA of the CDR3 is TGTGCCAGCAGCTTCCCCTCCGGGACAGTCTTATTTGGCTACACCTTC. It specifies CASSFPSGTVLFGYTF.

This clonotype was seen a few times. The V gene is TRBV5-6, the J gene TRBJ2-1, with 10 bases that match TRBD2. V was pared by 3 bases and J by 3 bases, with 9 bases of the junction left unmatched. CDR1 and CDR2 (germline): SGHDT, YYEEEE. The CDR3 length is 17 residues. CDR3 in amino acids: CASSSSGLAVNYNEQFF. CDR3 bases: TGTGCCAGCAGCTCCTCTGGACTAGCGGTCAACTACAATGAGCAGTTCTTC. Variable domain in full (rest from reference TRBV5-6 and TRBJ2-1): DAGVTQSPTHLIKTRGQQVTLRCSPKSGHDTVSWYQQALGQGPQFIFQYYEEEERQRGNFPDRFSGHQFPNYSSELNVNALLLGDSALYLCASSSSGLAVNYNEQFFGPGTRLTVL.

With respect to this clonotype: The junction and the germline gene differ at one end; a read error may be behind it. V usage is TRBV4-3 and J usage is TRBJ2-1; tentatively, D is TRBD2 (5 bases). Germline assignment: CDR1 LGHNA and CDR2 YSLEER. The CDR3 has 16 residues. The CDR3 spells CASSQVVGDSYSEQFF. CDR3 DNA: TGCGCCAGCAGCCAAGTAGTCGGGGATTCCTACAGTGAGCAGTTCTTC.

This clonotype was seen a few times. The chain employs TRBV11-2 and TRBJ2-2; D remains unclear. Trimming removed 3 bases at V and 1 base at J, with 6 bases between. This CDR3 is 14 amino acids long. The germline gives CDR1 SGHAT, CDR2 FQNNGV. The CDR3 DNA follows: TGTGCCAGCAGCTTTGGGGTGAACACCGGGGAGCTGTTTTTT. Amino acid sequence: CASSFGVNTGELFF.

V is TRBV12-3 or TRBV12-4 and J is TRBJ1-5; D possibly corresponds to TRBD1 (5 bases). Trimming took off 3 bases at V and 1 base at J, with 7 bases between the two ends. The CDR3 has 14 amino acids. The CDR3 sequence is CASSLGESNQPQHF. In nucleotides, the CDR3 is TGTGCCAGCAGTTTGGGGGAAAGCAATCAGCCCCAGCATTTT.

This clonotype was counted between two and nine times. The rearrangement joins TRBV6-1 to TRBJ1-2; no clear D. The CDR3 runs to 16 residues. Trimming cost V 3 bases and J 6 bases, with 20 bases left between them. Per the germline V gene, CDR1 is MNHNS and CDR2 is SASEGT. For the CDR3, the DNA is TGTGCCAGCAGTGATGCCACGACTGCGATTTATGATGGCTACACCTTC. This codes for CASSDATTAIYDGYTF.

Worth noting for this clonotype: Compared with germline, one end of the junction differs, possibly owing to a read error. The chain joins TRBV27 to TRBJ2-7, with no clear D. The CDR3 has 14 residues. From germline, CDR1 is MNHEY and CDR2 SMNVEV (reference sequence). CDR3: CASSFNGPTYERYF. The CDR3 region has the DNA TGTGCCAGCAGTTTTAATGGCCCTACCTACGAGCGGTACTTC.

This clonotype was recorded at least ten times. The rearrangement joins TRBV7-2 to TRBJ1-2, with 9 bases matching TRBD1. Looked up from germline, CDR1 is SGHTA and CDR2 is FQGNSA. V lost 1 base to trimming and J lost 7 bases; unmatched junction nucleotides: 7. The CDR3 runs to 15 residues. CDR3 bases: TGTGCCAGCAGCTTAGACAGGGGGCGTAGTAGTGGCTACACCTTC. Its protein product is CASSLDRGRSSGYTF.

The rearrangement links TRBV5-4 to TRBJ1-2, with TRBD1 as a possible D gene (6 bases). The CDR3 extends over 13 amino acids. V was cut by 4 bases and J by 8 bases, with 15 bases left in between. Germline V gives CDR1 SGHNT, CDR2 YYREEE (reference sequence). CDR3 region: CASSMNRVLGYTF. In DNA, the CDR3 is TGTGCCAGCAGCATGAACAGGGTTCTAGGCTACACCTTC.

The sample holds a few counts of this clonotype. CDR3 residues: CASSYPGDEQYV. The CDR3 coding sequence is TGTGCCAGCAGCTACCCAGGGGACGAGCAGTACGTC. The gene calls are TRBV7-9 and TRBJ2-7; D is possibly TRBD1 (6 bases). V was clipped by 4 bases and J by 5 bases, with 9 bases between them. Germline assignment: CDR1 SEHNR and CDR2 FQNEAQ (reference sequence). CDR3 length equals 12 residues.

The genes are TRBV9 and TRBJ2-3; D possibly corresponds to TRBD2 (5 bases). Trimming took off 0 bases at V and 2 bases at J, with 10 bases between the two ends. The CDR3 spans 15 residues. CDR1 is SGDLS and CDR2 is YYNGEE in the germline V gene. The CDR3 DNA sequence: TGTGCCAGCAGCGTAGTAGGGAGAGACACAGATACGCAGTATTTT. This encodes CASSVVGRDTDTQYF.

The chain carries TRBV3-1 and TRBJ2-7; the match to TRBD1 covers 7 bases. CDR1 and CDR2 from the germline V gene are LGHDT and YNNKEL (reference sequence). The CDR3 loop spans 15 amino acids. With 4 bases clipped from V and 7 bases from J, the junction kept 13 bases outside the gene matches. The DNA of the CDR3 is TGTGCCAGCAGCCCTAGACAGGGTTTCGTTATGGAGCAGTACTTC. Its protein product is CASSPRQGFVMEQYF.

The gene calls are TRBV2 and TRBJ2-7; 8 bases align to TRBD1. CDR3 length: 15 amino acids. J lost 3 bases, V lost 1 base, and 5 bases had no gene match. The germline V gene has CDR1 SNHLY and CDR2 FYNNEI. The CDR3 DNA reads as TGTGCCAGCAGTGAAGGGTGGGACAGGAGCTACGAGCAGTACTTC. Translating gives CASSEGWDRSYEQYF.